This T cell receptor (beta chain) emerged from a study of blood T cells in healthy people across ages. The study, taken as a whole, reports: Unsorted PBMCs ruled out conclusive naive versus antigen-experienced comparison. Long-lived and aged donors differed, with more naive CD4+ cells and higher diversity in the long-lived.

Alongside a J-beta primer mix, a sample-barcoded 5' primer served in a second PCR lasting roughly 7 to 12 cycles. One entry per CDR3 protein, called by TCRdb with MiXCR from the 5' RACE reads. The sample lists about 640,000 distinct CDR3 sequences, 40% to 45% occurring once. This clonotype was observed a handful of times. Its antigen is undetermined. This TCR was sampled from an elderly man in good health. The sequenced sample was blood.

The CDR3 protein is CSARPGAVSSYEQYF. The CDR3 DNA is TGCAGTGCTAGACCAGGGGCGGTGAGCTCCTACGAGCAGTACTTC. This chain uses TRBV20-1 with TRBJ2-7, with D possibly TRBD1 on 6 matching bases. V lost 2 bases and J lost 0, with 14 bases in between. Germline V CDR1 and CDR2: DFQATT, SNEGSKA (reference sequence). The CDR3 runs 15 residues.